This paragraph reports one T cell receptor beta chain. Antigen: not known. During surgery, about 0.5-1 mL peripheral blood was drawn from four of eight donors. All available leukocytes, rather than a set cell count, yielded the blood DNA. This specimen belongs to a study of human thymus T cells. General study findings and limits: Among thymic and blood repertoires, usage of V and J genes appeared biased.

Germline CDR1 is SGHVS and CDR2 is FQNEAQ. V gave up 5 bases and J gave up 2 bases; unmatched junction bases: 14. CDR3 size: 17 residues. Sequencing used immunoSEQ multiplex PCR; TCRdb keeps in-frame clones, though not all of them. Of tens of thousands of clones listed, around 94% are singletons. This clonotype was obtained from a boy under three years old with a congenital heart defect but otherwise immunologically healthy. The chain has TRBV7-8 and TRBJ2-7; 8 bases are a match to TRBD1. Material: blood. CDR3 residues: CASSRRGQGFVTYEQYF. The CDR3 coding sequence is TGTGCCAGCAGCCGCCGTGGACAGGGTTTCGTCACCTACGAGCAGTACTTC. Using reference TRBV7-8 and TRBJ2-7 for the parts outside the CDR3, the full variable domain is GAGVSQSPRYKVAKRGQDVALRCDPISGHVSLFWYQQALGQGPEFLTYFQNEAQLDKSGLPSDRFFAERPEGSVSTLKIQRTQQEDSAVYLCASSRRGQGFVTYEQYFGPGTRLTVT.